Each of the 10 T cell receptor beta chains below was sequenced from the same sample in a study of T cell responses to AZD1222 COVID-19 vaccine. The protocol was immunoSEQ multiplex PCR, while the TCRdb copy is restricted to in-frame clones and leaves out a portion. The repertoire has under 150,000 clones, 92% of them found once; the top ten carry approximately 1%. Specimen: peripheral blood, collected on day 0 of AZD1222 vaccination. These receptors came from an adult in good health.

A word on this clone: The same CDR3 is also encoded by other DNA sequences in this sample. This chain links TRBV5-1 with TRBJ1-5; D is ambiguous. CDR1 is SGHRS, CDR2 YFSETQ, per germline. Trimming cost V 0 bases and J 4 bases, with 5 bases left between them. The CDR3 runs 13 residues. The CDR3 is CASSLDGNQPQHF. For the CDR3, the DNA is TGCGCCAGCAGCTTGGACGGGAATCAGCCCCAGCATTTT.

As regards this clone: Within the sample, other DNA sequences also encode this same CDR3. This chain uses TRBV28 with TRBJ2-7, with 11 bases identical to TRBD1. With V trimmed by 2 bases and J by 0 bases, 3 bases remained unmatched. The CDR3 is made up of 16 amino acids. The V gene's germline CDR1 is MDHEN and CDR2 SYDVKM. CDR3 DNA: TGTGCCAGCAGTTTACCGGGACAGGGGGGCTCCTACGAGCAGTACTTC. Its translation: CASSLPGQGGSYEQYF. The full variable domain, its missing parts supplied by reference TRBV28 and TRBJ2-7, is DVKVTQSSRYLVKRTGEKVFLECVQDMDHENMFWYRQDPGLGLRLIYFSYDVKMKEKGDIPEGYSVSREKKERFSLILESASTNQTSMYLCASSLPGQGGSYEQYFGPGTRLTVT.

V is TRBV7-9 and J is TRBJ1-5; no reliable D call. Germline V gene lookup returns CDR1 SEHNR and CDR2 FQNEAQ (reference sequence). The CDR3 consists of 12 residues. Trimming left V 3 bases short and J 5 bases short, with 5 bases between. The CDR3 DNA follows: TGTGCCAGCAGCTTGATGGATCAGCCCCAGCATTTT. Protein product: CASSLMDQPQHF.

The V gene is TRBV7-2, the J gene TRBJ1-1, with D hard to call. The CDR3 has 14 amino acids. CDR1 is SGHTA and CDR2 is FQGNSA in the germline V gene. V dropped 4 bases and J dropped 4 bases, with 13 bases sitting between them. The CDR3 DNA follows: TGTGCCAGCAGCTACCGGACTCCCATCACTGAAGCTTTCTTT. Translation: CASSYRTPITEAFF.

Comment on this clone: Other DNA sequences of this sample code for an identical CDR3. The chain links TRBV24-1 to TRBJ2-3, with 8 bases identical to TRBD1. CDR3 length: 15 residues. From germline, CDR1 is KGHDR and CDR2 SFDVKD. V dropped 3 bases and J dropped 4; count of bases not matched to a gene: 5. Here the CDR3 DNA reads TGTGCCACCAGTGATACCGGACAGGGCGCAGATACGCAGTATTTT. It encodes CATSDTGQGADTQYF.

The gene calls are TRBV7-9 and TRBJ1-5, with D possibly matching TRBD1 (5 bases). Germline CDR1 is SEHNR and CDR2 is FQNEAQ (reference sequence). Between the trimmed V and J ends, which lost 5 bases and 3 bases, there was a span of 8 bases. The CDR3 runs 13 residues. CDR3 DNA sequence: TGTGCCAGCAGCCCTGGGACCAATCAGCCCCAGCATTTT. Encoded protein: CASSPGTNQPQHF.

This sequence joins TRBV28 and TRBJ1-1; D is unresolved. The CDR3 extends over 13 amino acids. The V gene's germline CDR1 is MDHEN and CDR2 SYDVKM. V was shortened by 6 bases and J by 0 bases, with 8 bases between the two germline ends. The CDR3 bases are TGTGCCAGCAGGGAGTCCATGAACACTGAAGCTTTCTTT. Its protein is CASRESMNTEAFF.

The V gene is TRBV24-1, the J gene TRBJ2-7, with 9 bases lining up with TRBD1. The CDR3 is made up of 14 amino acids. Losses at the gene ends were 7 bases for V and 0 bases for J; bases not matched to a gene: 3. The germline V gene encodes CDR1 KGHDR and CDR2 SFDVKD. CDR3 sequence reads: CATSTGGFSYEQYF. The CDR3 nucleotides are TGTGCCACCAGCACAGGGGGCTTCTCCTACGAGCAGTACTTC.

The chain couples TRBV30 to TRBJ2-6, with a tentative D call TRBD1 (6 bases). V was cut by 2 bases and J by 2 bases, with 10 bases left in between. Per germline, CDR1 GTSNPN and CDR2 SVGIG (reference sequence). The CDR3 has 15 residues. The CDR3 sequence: CAWSYRTAGANVLTF. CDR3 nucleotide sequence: TGTGCCTGGAGTTACAGGACAGCTGGGGCCAACGTCCTGACTTTC.

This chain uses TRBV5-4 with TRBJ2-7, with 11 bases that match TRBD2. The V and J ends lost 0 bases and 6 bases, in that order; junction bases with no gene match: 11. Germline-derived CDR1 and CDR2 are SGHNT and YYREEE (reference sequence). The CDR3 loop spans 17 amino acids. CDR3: CASSLVPGGTSGSEQYF. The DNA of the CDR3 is TGTGCCAGCAGCTTGGTTCCGGGCGGTACTAGCGGGAGCGAGCAGTACTTC.